This T cell receptor beta chain was recorded in a study of technical replicates of blood from several donors. This clone appeared once. Sequenced by immunoSEQ multiplex PCR; TCRdb stores in-frame clones only, minus some. Of approximately 89,000 clones listed, about 94% were seen once; the top ten hold 0.39%. CDR3 size: 12 residues. The ends lost 5 bases at V and 5 bases at J; junction bases unmatched: 1. The germline gives CDR1 SGHRS, CDR2 YFSETQ. The sequencing input was T cells isolated from PBMCs. This chain links TRBV5-1 with TRBJ2-1, with TRBD1 identical over 7 bases. This receptor was taken from a human donor in good health. Here the CDR3 DNA reads TGCGCCAGCAGACAGGGGAACAATGAGCAGTTCTTC. Amino acids: CASRQGNNEQFF.